Below, 23 T cell receptor beta chains from the same sample are listed, as sequenced in a study of type 1 regulatory T cells. From the reads, TCRdb called clonotypes with MiXCR, one entry per CDR3 protein. Of more than 60,000 distinct CDR3 sequences in the sample, roughly two thirds are singletons; the top ten hold over 1.5%. The antigens for these receptors are not known. Sequenced input: cultured non-Tr1 T cells, either the whole culture or a sorted T cell fraction (not recorded which). These receptor sequences come from a human donor in good health.

This clonotype appeared a single time. This chain joins TRBV20-1 and TRBJ2-7; D is ambiguous. Germline V gene lookup returns CDR1 DFQATT and CDR2 SNEGSKA (reference sequence). The CDR3 sequence is 12 residues long. The ends were cut back, 5 bases at V and 2 bases at J, with 10 bases in the middle. The CDR3 DNA sequence: TGCAGTGCTCGACCCGATCCCTACGAGCAGTACTTC. Translated, it gives CSARPDPYEQYF.

This chain connects TRBV5-1 to TRBJ2-7; maybe TRBD2 (6 bases). Germline V gene data show CDR1 as SGHRS and CDR2 as YFSETQ. V lost 4 bases and J lost 2, with 16 bases in between. The CDR3 loop spans 15 amino acids. The CDR3 DNA follows: TGCGCCAGCAGCGACCCAGGCGGGATTCCCTACGAGCAGTACTTC. This translates into CASSDPGGIPYEQYF.

This clonotype was picked up a small number of times. This chain connects TRBV5-1 to TRBJ2-5; a possible D gene is TRBD2 (6 bases). The germline V gene has CDR1 SGHRS and CDR2 YFSETQ. This CDR3 region has 14 residues. Trimming cost V 2 bases and J 10 bases, with 18 bases left between them. CDR3 in DNA: TGCGCCAGCAGCTTTAACTCACCTTCGGGGGACCAGTACTTC. Translating gives CASSFNSPSGDQYF.

The gene calls are TRBV19 and TRBJ2-3; D tentatively fits TRBD1 or TRBD2 (6 bases each). V shed 5 bases and J shed 3 bases, with 12 bases lying between them. The length of the CDR3 is 14 residues. CDR1 is LNHDA and CDR2 is SQIVND in the germline V gene (reference sequence). In DNA, the CDR3 is TGTGCCAGTAGTGCGGGACAACGAACAGATACGCAGTATTTT. Translating gives CASSAGQRTDTQYF.

The V gene is TRBV7-9, the J gene TRBJ2-5, with TRBD1 as a possible D gene (5 bases). The CDR3 runs 15 residues. V was shortened by 2 bases and J by 4 bases, with 14 bases between the two germline ends. Germline loops: CDR1 SEHNR, CDR2 FQNEAQ (reference sequence). CDR3 residues: CASSLLRQGGETQYF. As DNA, the CDR3 is TGTGCCAGCAGCTTACTTCGGCAGGGTGGAGAGACCCAGTACTTC.

The chain recombines TRBV7-2 with TRBJ2-2; D not resolved. The V and J ends lost 5 bases and 4 bases respectively, with 14 bases between them. This CDR3 region has 15 residues. The germline gives CDR1 SGHTA, CDR2 FQGNSA. The CDR3, as DNA: TGTGCCAGCAGCCCCACGGTAGTACCCACCGGGGAGCTGTTTTTT. Its protein is CASSPTVVPTGELFF.

The table lists this clonotype with a count of one. The chain combines TRBV2 with TRBJ2-7; possibly TRBD1 for D (5 bases). CDR1 SNHLY and CDR2 FYNNEI come from the germline V gene. The CDR3 has 14 amino acids. V dropped 4 bases and J dropped 5 bases, with 15 bases sitting between them. CDR3 nucleotide sequence: TGTGCCAGCAGTGTAGGGGCAGTTGGGGACGAGCAGTACTTC. Protein product: CASSVGAVGDEQYF.

J is TRBJ2-2 and V is TRBV2; D is undetermined. CDR3 size: 14 residues. V lost 4 bases and J lost 5, with 11 bases in between. Germline V gene lookup returns CDR1 SNHLY and CDR2 FYNNEI. CDR3 nucleotide sequence: TGTGCCAGCAGTGGTCTTACGGCGACCGGGGAGCTGTTTTTT. Translating gives CASSGLTATGELFF.

This rearrangement joins TRBV20-1 to TRBJ2-2; D unclear. The CDR3 extends over 15 amino acids. CDR1 is DFQATT and CDR2 is SNEGSKA in the germline V gene (reference sequence). V lost 6 bases, J lost 5 bases, and 19 bases lay in between. The CDR3 DNA sequence: TGCAGTGCCACGGACCCATTATTGTCAACCGGGGAGCTGTTTTTT. This sequence encodes CSATDPLLSTGELFF.

J is TRBJ2-7 and V is TRBV18; perhaps TRBD1 as D (5 bases). From germline, CDR1 is KGHSH and CDR2 LQKENI. The CDR3 has 14 amino acids. V dropped 4 bases and J dropped 5 bases, with 15 bases sitting between them. Written as DNA, the CDR3 is TGTGCCAGCTCACTATCGACTGTAGGGGACGAGCAGTACTTC. This gives the protein CASSLSTVGDEQYF.

The chain couples TRBV5-1 to TRBJ2-7; D tentatively fits TRBD1 or TRBD2 (5 bases each). Looked up from germline, CDR1 is SGHRS and CDR2 is YFSETQ. The CDR3 is made up of 13 amino acids. V dropped 4 bases and J dropped 5 bases, with 13 bases sitting between them. CDR3 residues: CASSVGTTNEQYF. In DNA form, the CDR3 reads TGCGCCAGCAGCGTCGGGACGACAAACGAGCAGTACTTC.

This clonotype was seen more than once but under ten times. The chain joins TRBV28 to TRBJ2-1, with a possible D match to TRBD2 (5 bases). V lost 7 bases, J lost 4 bases, and 11 bases lay in between. The CDR3 is made up of 13 amino acids. The V gene's germline CDR1 is MDHEN and CDR2 SYDVKM. CDR3: CASTASRYNEQFF. The DNA for the CDR3 is TGTGCCAGCACCGCTAGCAGATACAATGAGCAGTTCTTC.

The gene calls are TRBV20-1 and TRBJ2-1; D gene uncertain. Germline V gene lookup returns CDR1 DFQATT and CDR2 SNEGSKA (reference sequence). The CDR3 is 12 residues long. The V end was cut by 1 base, the J end by 5 bases, with 6 bases between. The CDR3 sequence is CSARVVNNEQFF. For the CDR3, the DNA is TGCAGTGCTAGAGTGGTTAACAATGAGCAGTTCTTC.

This chain connects TRBV5-6 to TRBJ2-7; 7 bases map to TRBD1. From germline, CDR1 is SGHDT and CDR2 YYEEEE. The CDR3 is 15 amino acids. V was pared by 6 bases and J by 4 bases, with 13 bases of the junction left unmatched. The CDR3 region is CASKHRQGQSYEQYF. In DNA form, the CDR3 reads TGTGCCAGCAAACACCGACAGGGACAATCGTACGAGCAGTACTTC.

The J gene is TRBJ2-1, the V gene TRBV7-2; TRBD2 matches 7 bases. Per germline, CDR1 SGHTA and CDR2 FQGNSA. V lost 1 base, J lost 1 base, and 16 bases stayed unmatched. The CDR3 covers 20 residues. CDR3 in amino acids: CASSLVGRRREASSYNEQFF. The DNA of the CDR3 is TGTGCCAGCAGCTTAGTAGGGCGCCGACGGGAGGCTTCGTCCTACAATGAGCAGTTCTTC.

CDR3 sequence: CASSPVRAEQFF. The CDR3 bases are TGTGCCAGCTCTCCAGTCAGGGCTGAGCAGTTCTTC. The chain couples TRBV12-3 or TRBV12-4 to TRBJ2-1, with D perhaps matching TRBD1 (5 bases). The V and J ends lost 8 bases and 9 bases respectively, with 14 bases between them. There are 12 residues in the CDR3.

The chain joins TRBV11-2 to TRBJ2-1; D gene unclear. The germline V gene has CDR1 SGHAT and CDR2 FQNNGV. V was pared by 1 base and J by 9 bases, with 7 bases between. CDR3 size: 12 residues. CDR3 coding DNA: TGTGCCAGCAGCTTAGCGCGGCTTGAGCAGTTCTTC. Translation: CASSLARLEQFF. Together with reference TRBV11-2 and TRBJ2-1, the CDR3 gives the full variable domain: EAGVAQSPRYKIIEKRQSVAFWCNPISGHATLYWYQQILGQGPKLLIQFQNNGVVDDSQLPKDRFSAERLKGVDSTLKIQPAKLEDSAVYLCASSLARLEQFFGPGTRLTVL.

The V and J genes are TRBV24-1 and TRBJ2-5; TRBD1 is a possible D gene (5 bases). The ends were cut back, 4 bases at V and 4 bases at J, with 15 bases in the middle. From germline, CDR1 is KGHDR and CDR2 SFDVKD. This CDR3 has 15 amino acids. CDR3 sequence: CATSDRRTSAETQYF. The CDR3 nucleotides are TGTGCCACCAGTGACCGTAGGACATCGGCAGAGACCCAGTACTTC.

V and J are TRBV5-1 and TRBJ2-3; 9 bases align to TRBD2. This CDR3 contains 15 residues. From germline, CDR1 is SGHRS and CDR2 YFSETQ. Losses at the gene ends were 4 bases for V and 4 bases for J; bases not matched to a gene: 7. CDR3 sequence reads: CASSGSGRYPDTQYF. For the CDR3, the DNA is TGCGCCAGCAGCGGTAGCGGGAGATACCCAGATACGCAGTATTTT. Using reference TRBV5-1 and TRBJ2-3 for the parts outside the CDR3, the full variable domain is KAGVTQTPRYLIKTRGQQVTLSCSPISGHRSVSWYQQTPGQGLQFLFEYFSETQRNKGNFPGRFSGRQFSNSRSEMNVSTLELGDSALYLCASSGSGRYPDTQYFGPGTRLTVL.

The sample holds a few counts of this clonotype. The DNA of the CDR3 is TGTGCCAGCAGCCCAGGGTTTCCACCCGGGGAGCTGTTTTTT. Its protein is CASSPGFPPGELFF. V and J are TRBV7-2 and TRBJ2-2; a possible D gene is TRBD1 (5 bases). V lost 5 bases and J 6 bases, leaving 13 bases between the germline ends. This CDR3 spans 14 amino acids. Germline V gene sequence: CDR1 SGHTA, CDR2 FQGNSA.

This clonotype was found a few times. J is TRBJ2-3 and V is TRBV6-1, with 10 nucleotides matching TRBD2. From germline, CDR1 is MNHNS and CDR2 SASEGT. There are 16 residues in the CDR3. Unmatched junction bases numbered 10, after V lost 7 bases and J lost 3 bases. CDR3 coding DNA: TGTGCCAGCATCCTCCAGGGTAGCGGGAGGACAGATACGCAGTATTTT. It codes for CASILQGSGRTDTQYF.

The chain carries TRBV29-1 and TRBJ2-5; TRBD1 matches 7 bases. From germline, CDR1 is SQVTM and CDR2 ANQGSEA. The ends lost 6 bases at V and 5 bases at J; junction bases unmatched: 9. The CDR3 sequence is 13 residues long. The CDR3 here is CSVDRDVHETQYF. CDR3 sequence (DNA): TGCAGCGTCGACAGGGACGTCCATGAGACCCAGTACTTC.

This chain links TRBV5-6 with TRBJ2-1; the match to TRBD2 covers 7 bases. CDR1 and CDR2 (germline): SGHDT, YYEEEE. The CDR3 loop spans 15 amino acids. V lost 0 bases and J lost 9; bases outside the gene matches: 9. The CDR3 DNA reads as TGTGCCAGCAGCTTGGAGTGGCGGGAGATTTCTGAGCAGTTCTTC. Its protein is CASSLEWREISEQFF.